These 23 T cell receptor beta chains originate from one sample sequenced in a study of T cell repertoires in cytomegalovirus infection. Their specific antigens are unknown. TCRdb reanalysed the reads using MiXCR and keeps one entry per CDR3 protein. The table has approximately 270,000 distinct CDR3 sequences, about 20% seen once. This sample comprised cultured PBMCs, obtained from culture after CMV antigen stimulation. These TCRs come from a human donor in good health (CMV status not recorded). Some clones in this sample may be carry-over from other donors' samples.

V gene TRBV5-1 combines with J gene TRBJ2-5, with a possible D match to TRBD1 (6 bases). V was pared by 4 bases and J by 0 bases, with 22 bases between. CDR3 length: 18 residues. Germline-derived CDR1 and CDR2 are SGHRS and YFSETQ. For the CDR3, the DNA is TGCGCCAGCAGCAAGGGACACTTAAACCCCATGAACCAAGAGACCCAGTACTTC. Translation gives CASSKGHLNPMNQETQYF.

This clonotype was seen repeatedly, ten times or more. This chain's CDR3 is CASSFLAGLGYEQYF. The CDR3 DNA sequence: TGTGCCAGCAGCTTTTTAGCGGGACTCGGGTACGAGCAGTACTTC. The rearrangement uses TRBV7-2 and TRBJ2-7; TRBD2 agrees at 8 bases. This CDR3 spans 15 amino acids. Germline V gene data show CDR1 as SGHTA and CDR2 as FQGNSA. Trimming at V came to 3 bases and at J to 4 bases, leaving 8 bases not matched to a gene.

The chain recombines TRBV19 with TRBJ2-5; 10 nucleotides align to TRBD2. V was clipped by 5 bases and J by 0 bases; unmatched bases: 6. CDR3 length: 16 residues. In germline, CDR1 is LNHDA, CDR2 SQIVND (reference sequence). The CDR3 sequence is CASSFLGLADQETQYF. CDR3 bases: TGTGCCAGTAGTTTTCTCGGACTAGCGGACCAAGAGACCCAGTACTTC. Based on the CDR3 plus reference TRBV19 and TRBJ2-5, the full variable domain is DGGITQSPKYLFRKEGQNVTLSCEQNLNHDAMYWYRQDPGQGLRLIYYSQIVNDFQKGDIAEGYSVSREKKESFPLTVTSAQKNPTAFYLCASSFLGLADQETQYFGPGTRLLVL.

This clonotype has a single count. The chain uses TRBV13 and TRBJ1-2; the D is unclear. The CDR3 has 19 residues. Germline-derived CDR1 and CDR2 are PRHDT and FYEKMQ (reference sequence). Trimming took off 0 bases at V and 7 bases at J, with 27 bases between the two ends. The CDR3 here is CASSLGTLSRSTLFPGYTF. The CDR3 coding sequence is TGTGCCAGCAGCTTAGGAACACTCAGTCGTTCTACCCTGTTCCCTGGCTACACCTTC.

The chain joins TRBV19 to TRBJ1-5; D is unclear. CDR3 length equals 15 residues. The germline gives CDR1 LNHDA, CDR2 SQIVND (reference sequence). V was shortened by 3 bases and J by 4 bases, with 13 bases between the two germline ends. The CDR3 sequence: CASSIDGGMNQPQHF. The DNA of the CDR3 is TGTGCCAGTAGTATTGACGGAGGAATGAATCAGCCCCAGCATTTT.

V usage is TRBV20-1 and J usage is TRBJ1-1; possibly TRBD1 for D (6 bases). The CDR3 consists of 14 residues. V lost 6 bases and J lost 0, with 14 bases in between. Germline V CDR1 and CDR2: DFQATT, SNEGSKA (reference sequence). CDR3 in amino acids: CSADPGGVNTEAFF. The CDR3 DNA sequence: TGCAGTGCCGATCCGGGGGGCGTGAACACTGAAGCTTTCTTT.

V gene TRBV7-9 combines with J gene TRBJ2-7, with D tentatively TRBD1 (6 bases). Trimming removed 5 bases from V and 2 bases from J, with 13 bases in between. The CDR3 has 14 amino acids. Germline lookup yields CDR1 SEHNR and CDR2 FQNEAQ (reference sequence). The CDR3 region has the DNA TGTGCCAGCAGCCCACAGGGTTCCCCCTACGAGCAGTACTTC. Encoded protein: CASSPQGSPYEQYF.

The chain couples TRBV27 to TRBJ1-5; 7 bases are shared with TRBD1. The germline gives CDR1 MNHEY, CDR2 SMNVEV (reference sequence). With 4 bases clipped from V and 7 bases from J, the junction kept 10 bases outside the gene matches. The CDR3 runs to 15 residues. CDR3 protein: CASSSATGRVQPQHF. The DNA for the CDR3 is TGTGCCAGCAGTTCTGCGACAGGGAGGGTCCAGCCCCAGCATTTT.

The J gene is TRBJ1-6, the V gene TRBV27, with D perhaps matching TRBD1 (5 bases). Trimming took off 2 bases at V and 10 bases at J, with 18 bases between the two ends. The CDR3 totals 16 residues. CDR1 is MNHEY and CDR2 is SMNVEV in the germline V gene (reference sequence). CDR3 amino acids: CASSLNQGAGVSPLHF. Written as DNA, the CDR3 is TGTGCCAGCAGTTTAAATCAGGGAGCGGGAGTCTCACCCCTCCACTTT.

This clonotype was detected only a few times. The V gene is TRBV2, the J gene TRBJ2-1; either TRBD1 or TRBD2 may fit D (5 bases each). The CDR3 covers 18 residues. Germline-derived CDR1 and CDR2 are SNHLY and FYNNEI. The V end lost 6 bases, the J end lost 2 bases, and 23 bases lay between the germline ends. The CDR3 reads CASRSGTLLTGPYNEQFF. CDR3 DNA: TGTGCCAGCAGGTCCGGGACCCTACTCACCGGCCCCTACAATGAGCAGTTCTTC. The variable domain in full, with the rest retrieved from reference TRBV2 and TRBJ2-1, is EPEVTQTPSHQVTQMGQEVILRCVPISNHLYFYWYRQILGQKVEFLVSFYNNEISEKSEIFDDQFSVERPDGSNFTLKIRSTKLEDSAMYFCASRSGTLLTGPYNEQFFGPGTRLTVL.

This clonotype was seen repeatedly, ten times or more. CDR3 nucleotide sequence: TGTGCCAGCAGCTTGGAACTAGCGGTTGCCTACGAGCAGTACTTC. Amino acids: CASSLELAVAYEQYF. The chain joins TRBV5-5 to TRBJ2-7, with 8 positions matching TRBD2. V gave up 0 bases and J gave up 2 bases; unmatched junction bases: 4. This CDR3 contains 15 residues. CDR1 SGHKS and CDR2 YYEKEE come from the germline V gene (reference sequence).

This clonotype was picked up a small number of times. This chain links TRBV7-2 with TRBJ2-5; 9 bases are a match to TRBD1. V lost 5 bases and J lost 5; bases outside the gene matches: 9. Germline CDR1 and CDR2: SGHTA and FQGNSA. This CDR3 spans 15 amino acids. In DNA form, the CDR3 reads TGTGCCAGCAGCCTACTTGGGACAGGGCCGGAGACCCAGTACTTC. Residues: CASSLLGTGPETQYF.

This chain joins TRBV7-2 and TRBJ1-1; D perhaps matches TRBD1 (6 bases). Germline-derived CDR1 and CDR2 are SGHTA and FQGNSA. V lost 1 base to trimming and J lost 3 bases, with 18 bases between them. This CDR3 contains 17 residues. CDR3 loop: CASSLEGWGGAYTEAFF. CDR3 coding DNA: TGTGCCAGCAGCTTAGAAGGGTGGGGGGGCGCGTACACTGAAGCTTTCTTT.

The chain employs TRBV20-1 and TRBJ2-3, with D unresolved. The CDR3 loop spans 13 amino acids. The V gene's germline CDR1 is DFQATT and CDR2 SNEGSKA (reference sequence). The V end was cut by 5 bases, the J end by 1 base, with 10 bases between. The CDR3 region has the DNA TGCAGTGCTGCGTCCGCGGGCACAGATACGCAGTATTTT. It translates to CSAASAGTDTQYF.

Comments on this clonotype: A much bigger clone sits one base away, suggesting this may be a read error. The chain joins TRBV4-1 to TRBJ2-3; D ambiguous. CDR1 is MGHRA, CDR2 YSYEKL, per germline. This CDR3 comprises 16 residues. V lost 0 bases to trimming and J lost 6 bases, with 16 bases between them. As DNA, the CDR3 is TGCGCCAGCAGCCAAGATATTGTCGGGCCGCGGGATACGCAGTATTTT. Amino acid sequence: CASSQDIVGPRDTQYF.

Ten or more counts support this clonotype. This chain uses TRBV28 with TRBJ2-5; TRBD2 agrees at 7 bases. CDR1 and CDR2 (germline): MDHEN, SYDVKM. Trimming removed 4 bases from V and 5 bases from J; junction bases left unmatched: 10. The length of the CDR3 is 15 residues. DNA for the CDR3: TGTGCCAGCAGTTCCCAGCGGGAAGGTGGGGAGACCCAGTACTTC. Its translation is CASSSQREGGETQYF.

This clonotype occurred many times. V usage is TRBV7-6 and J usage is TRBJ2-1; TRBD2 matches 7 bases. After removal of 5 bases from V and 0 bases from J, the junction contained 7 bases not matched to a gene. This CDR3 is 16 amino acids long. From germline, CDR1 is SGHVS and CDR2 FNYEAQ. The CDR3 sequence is CASSAREAFSYNEQFF. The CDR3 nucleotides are TGTGCCAGCAGCGCACGGGAGGCTTTCTCCTACAATGAGCAGTTCTTC.

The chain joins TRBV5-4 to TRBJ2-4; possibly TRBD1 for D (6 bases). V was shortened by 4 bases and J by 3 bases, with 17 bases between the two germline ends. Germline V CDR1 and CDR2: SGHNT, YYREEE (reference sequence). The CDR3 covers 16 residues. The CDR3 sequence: CASSPKQGNVKNIQYF. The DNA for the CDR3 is TGTGCCAGCAGCCCGAAACAGGGAAATGTCAAAAACATTCAGTACTTC.

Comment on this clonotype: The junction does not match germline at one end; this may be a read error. The CDR3, as DNA: TGTGCCTGCAGTGACTCCGGGAGATCTGGAAACACCATATATTTT. This encodes CACSDSGRSGNTIYF. This chain joins TRBV2 and TRBJ1-3; D ambiguous. Germline CDR1 reads SNHLY; CDR2 reads FYNNEI. The CDR3 contains 15 residues.

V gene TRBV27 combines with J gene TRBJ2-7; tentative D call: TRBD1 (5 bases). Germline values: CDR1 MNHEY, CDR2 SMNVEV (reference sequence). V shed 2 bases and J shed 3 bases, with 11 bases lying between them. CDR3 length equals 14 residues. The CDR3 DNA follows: TGTGCCAGCAGTTTACAGGGTAATCGCTACGAGCAGTACTTC. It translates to CASSLQGNRYEQYF.

CDR3: CAISESVTDTQYF. CDR3 in DNA: TGTGCCATCAGTGAGTCTGTCACAGATACGCAGTATTTT. The chain uses TRBV10-3 and TRBJ2-3; D ambiguous. Trimming left V 0 bases short and J 2 bases short, with 3 bases between. The germline gives CDR1 ENHRY, CDR2 SYGVKD. The CDR3 has 13 residues.

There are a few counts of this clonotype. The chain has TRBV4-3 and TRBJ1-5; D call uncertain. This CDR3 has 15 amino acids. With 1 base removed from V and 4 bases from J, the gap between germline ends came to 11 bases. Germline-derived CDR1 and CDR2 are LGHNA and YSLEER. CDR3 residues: CASSQALYDNQPQHF. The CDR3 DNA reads TGCGCCAGCAGCCAAGCCCTTTACGATAATCAGCCCCAGCATTTT.

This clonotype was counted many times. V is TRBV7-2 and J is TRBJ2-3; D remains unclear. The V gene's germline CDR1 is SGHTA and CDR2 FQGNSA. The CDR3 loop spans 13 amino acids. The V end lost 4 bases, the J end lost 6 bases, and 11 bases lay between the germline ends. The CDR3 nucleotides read TGTGCCAGCAGCTACTCGCTGGGGGATACGCAGTATTTT. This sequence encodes CASSYSLGDTQYF.